Listed below are T cell receptor beta chains from one sample, sequenced in a study of OX40 agonist ivuxolimab in advanced cancers. Profiled with immunoSEQ multiplex PCR; TCRdb holds only in-frame clones, not every one. The sample includes under 150,000 clones, over 75% of them seen just once. The sample was CD4+ or CD8+ T cells sorted from blood, taken in a trial of the OX40 agonist ivuxolimab. All receptors derive from an adult with an advanced solid tumor such as melanoma, head and neck, liver or kidney cancer. The CDR3 runs from the conserved cysteine through the conserved F or W. The order of the fields is clone size, D gene, V gene, J gene, CDR3 DNA, CDR3 protein. A D gene is named only where the DNA matches it firmly. Clone size appears in some rows only: once, few, many, or a class for an expanded clone.

.	TRBD1	TRBV6-1	TRBJ1-2	TGTGCCAGCAGTGAAGACCAGGGGGGGACGAACTATGGCTACACCTTC	CASSEDQGGTNYGYTF
.	TRBD1	TRBV6-6	TRBJ1-2	TGTGCCAGCAGTCTGACAGGGGGCAATGGCTACACCTTC	CASSLTGGNGYTF
.	TRBD2	TRBV6-5	TRBJ2-1	TGTGCCAGCAGTTACACCCCAAGCGGGGGAATCAATGAGCAGTTCTTC	CASSYTPSGGINEQFF
.	TRBD2	TRBV7-2	TRBJ2-1	TGTGCCAGCAGCCCTCGACTAGCGGGGGGAAACAATGAGCAGTTCTTC	CASSPRLAGGNNEQFF
.	.	TRBV5-1	TRBJ2-2	TGCGCCAGCAGCTTGCCCGGGACCTACACCGGGGAGCTGTTTTTT	CASSLPGTYTGELFF
.	TRBD1	TRBV28	TRBJ1-2	TGTGCCAGCAGTACCCCGACAGGGCCCCACGGCTACACCTTC	CASSTPTGPHGYTF
.	.	TRBV28	TRBJ2-5	TGTGCCAGCAGGGGAGCCCAGAGCGAGGGAGAGACCCAGTACTTC	CASRGAQSEGETQYF
.	TRBD2	TRBV7-2	TRBJ2-3	TGTGCCAGCAGCCGTAGCGGACTAGCGGGGGGGGAAGCGCAGTATTTT	CASSRSGLAGGEAQYF
.	.	TRBV5-4	TRBJ2-7	TGTGCCAGCAGCTTGGGAGACACTAGGACCTACGAGCAGTACTTC	CASSLGDTRTYEQYF
.	TRBD1	TRBV10-3	TRBJ2-5	TGTGCCATCAGTGAAAGGACAGGGGGTGAGACCCAGTACTTC	CAISERTGGETQYF
.	.	TRBV4-3	TRBJ1-2	TGCGCCAGCAGCACGAGACAGAGTTCCAACTATGGCTACACCTTC	CASSTRQSSNYGYTF
once	.	TRBV7-2	TRBJ2-2	TGTGCCAGCAGCTTAGGGACGGCGAACACCGGGGAGCTGTTTTTT	CASSLGTANTGELFF
.	TRBD2	TRBV7-8	TRBJ2-3	TGTGCCAGCAGCCCGAACGTTCTTAGCGGGGACCTCACAGATACGCAGTATTTT	CASSPNVLSGDLTDTQYF
few	.	TRBV28	TRBJ1-1	TGTGCCAGCAGTTTAGAGAGCCGAAAAGCTTTCTTT	CASSLESRKAFF
.	TRBD1	TRBV2	TRBJ1-3	TGTGCCAGCAGTCGGACAGGGGCAGGAAACACCATATATTTT	CASSRTGAGNTIYF
.	.	TRBV10-3	TRBJ1-1	TGTGCCATCAGTGACCCCCCAGGGCGGGGAAAGAACACTGAAGCTTTCTTT	CAISDPPGRGKNTEAFF
.	.	TRBV13	TRBJ1-1	TGTGCCAGCAGGCCTCAGAGCGGAGGAAACACTGAAGCTTTCTTT	CASRPQSGGNTEAFF
.	.	TRBV7-9	TRBJ2-5	TGTGCCAGCAGCTTGTATCGACAAGAGACCCAGTACTTC	CASSLYRQETQYF
.	.	TRBV11-2	TRBJ2-3	TGTGCCAGCAGCTTAGGCGGGACCTTCACAGATACGCAGTATTTT	CASSLGGTFTDTQYF
.	.	TRBV29-1	TRBJ1-2	TGCAGCGTTGATGGTCAGGGGTACTATGGCTACACCTTC	CSVDGQGYYGYTF
once	TRBD1	TRBV18	TRBJ1-5	TGTGCCAGCTCACGTGTAAACCGACAGGGGACCACTTATAGCAATCAGCCCCAGCATTTT	CASSRVNRQGTTYSNQPQHF
.	.	TRBV11-2	TRBJ1-1	TGTGCCAGCATACTCGGACGGGTGAACACTGAAGCTTTCTTT	CASILGRVNTEAFF
few	TRBD2	TRBV4-1	TRBJ2-5	TGCGCCAGCAGGGGCCTAGCGGGGCTCGGGCCCCAGTACTTC	CASRGLAGLGPQYF
once	.	TRBV30	TRBJ1-4	TGTGCCTGGGCGTCAGGGGCGACTAATGAAAAACTGTTTTTT	CAWASGATNEKLFF
.	.	TRBV30	TRBJ1-2	TGTGCCTGGAGTGCCTCGACCCCCCTGGGCTACACCTTC	CAWSASTPLGYTF
.	TRBD2	TRBV9	TRBJ2-5	TGTGCCAGCAGCGTAGCAAGCGGGAGACAAGAGACCCAGTACTTC	CASSVASGRQETQYF
few	.	TRBV7-2	TRBJ1-1	TGTGCCAGCAGCTTACAGGGACGAGTCGCTTTCTTT	CASSLQGRVAFF
.	.	TRBV10-3	TRBJ2-2	TGTGCCATCAGTGAGAGATCGGACACCGGGGAGCTGTTTTTT	CAISERSDTGELFF
once	.	TRBV18	TRBJ1-3	TGTGCCAGCTCACCAGGCGTAGTGGGTCTCTACTCTGGAAACACCATATATTTT	CASSPGVVGLYSGNTIYF
.	.	TRBV25-1	TRBJ1-5	TGTGCCAGCAGTGAATTTTCCGGGAATCAGCCCCAGCATTTT	CASSEFSGNQPQHF
once	TRBD1	TRBV6-6	TRBJ2-7	TGTGCCAGCAGATCCGGGACAGGGACCGAGCAGTACTTC	CASRSGTGTEQYF
.	.	TRBV4-3	TRBJ2-3	TGCGCCAGCAGCCCCGCCAAAGGCCTTGCCACAGATACGCAGTATTTT	CASSPAKGLATDTQYF
once	.	TRBV19	TRBJ1-1	TGTGCCAGTAGTATAATTAGGACCCAGAGGAACACTGAAGCTTTCTTT	CASSIIRTQRNTEAFF
.	TRBD1	TRBV19	TRBJ1-5	TGTGCCAGTAGTATGTTCGGGACAGGGCCTGTTGCGCCCCAGCATTTT	CASSMFGTGPVAPQHF
.	.	TRBV29-1	TRBJ1-3	TGCAGCGTCCGGACAAATGGAAACACCATATATTTT	CSVRTNGNTIYF
.	TRBD2	TRBV18	TRBJ2-3	TGTGCCAGCTCACCACCCAGCGGGGGTTTCTCTAGCACAGATACGCAGTATTTT	CASSPPSGGFSSTDTQYF
.	.	TRBV19	TRBJ1-5	TGTGCCAGTAGTATAGGGCCCAGGGGATCATCGCCCCAGCATTTT	CASSIGPRGSSPQHF
.	TRBD2	TRBV7-9	TRBJ2-7	TGTGCCAGCAGCTTAGCGCGTTTAGTACTAGCGGGGAAGCAGTACTTC	CASSLARLVLAGKQYF
.	TRBD2	TRBV7-2	TRBJ2-5	TGTGCCAGCGGTTTAGTCGCGGGCGGGGGTTTGGAGACCCAGTACTTC	CASGLVAGGGLETQYF
.	.	TRBV7-2	TRBJ1-4	TGTGCCAGCAGCTTATTCGGAACTAATGAAAAACTGTTTTTT	CASSLFGTNEKLFF
.	TRBD2	TRBV4-3	TRBJ2-5	TGCGCCAGCAGCCGACTAGCGGGGGAAGAGACCCAGTACTTC	CASSRLAGEETQYF
.	TRBD1	TRBV27	TRBJ1-2	TGTGCCAGCAGTTCCCCCGGGACAGGGTGGGAAGGCTACACCTTC	CASSSPGTGWEGYTF
.	.	TRBV4-3	TRBJ1-4	TGCGCCAGCAGCCAAGAGGCAGCAGGGGCGTTTAATGAAAAACTGTTTTTT	CASSQEAAGAFNEKLFF
.	.	TRBV6-5	TRBJ1-1	TGTGCCAGCAGTTACTCGAACCGGGGGAAGGCGGAAGCTTTCTTT	CASSYSNRGKAEAFF
.	.	TRBV6-1	TRBJ1-2	TGTGCCAGCAGTGCCAGGGGAGGGTATGGCTACACCTTC	CASSARGGYGYTF
.	.	TRBV19	TRBJ1-1	TGTGCCAGTGGGTCAATCGTTCAGATGAACACTGAAGCTTTCTTT	CASGSIVQMNTEAFF
.	.	TRBV30	TRBJ1-1	TGTGCCTGGACCCCAAAAGGAAGCGGGTGGAGGACTGAAGCTTTCTTT	CAWTPKGSGWRTEAFF
.	.	TRBV19	TRBJ1-3	TGTGCCAGTAGTATATATGGAAACACCATATATTTT	CASSIYGNTIYF